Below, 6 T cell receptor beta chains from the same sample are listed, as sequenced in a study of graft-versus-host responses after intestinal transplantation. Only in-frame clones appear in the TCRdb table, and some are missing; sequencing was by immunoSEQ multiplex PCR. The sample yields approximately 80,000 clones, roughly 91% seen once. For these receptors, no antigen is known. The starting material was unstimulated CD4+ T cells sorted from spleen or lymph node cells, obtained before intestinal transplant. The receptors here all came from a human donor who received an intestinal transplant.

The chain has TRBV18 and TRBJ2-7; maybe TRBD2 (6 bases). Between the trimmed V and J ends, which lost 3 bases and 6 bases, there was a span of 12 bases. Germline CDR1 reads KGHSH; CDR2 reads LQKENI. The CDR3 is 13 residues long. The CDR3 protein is CASSPTGAGEQYF. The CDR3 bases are TGTGCCAGCTCACCCACGGGAGCTGGCGAGCAGTACTTC.

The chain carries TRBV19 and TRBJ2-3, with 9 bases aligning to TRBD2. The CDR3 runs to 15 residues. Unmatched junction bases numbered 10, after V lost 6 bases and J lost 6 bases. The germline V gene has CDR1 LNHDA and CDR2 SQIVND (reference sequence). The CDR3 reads CASSYGSGGPDTQYF. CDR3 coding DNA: TGTGCCAGTAGCTACGGGAGCGGGGGGCCGGATACGCAGTATTTT.

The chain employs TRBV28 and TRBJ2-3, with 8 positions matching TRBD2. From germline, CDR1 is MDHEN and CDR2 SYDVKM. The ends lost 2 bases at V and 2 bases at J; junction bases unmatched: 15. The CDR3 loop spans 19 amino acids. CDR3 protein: CASSLPPASSGPYTDTQYF. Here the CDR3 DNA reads TGTGCCAGCAGTTTACCCCCAGCGTCTAGCGGGCCTTACACAGATACGCAGTATTTT.

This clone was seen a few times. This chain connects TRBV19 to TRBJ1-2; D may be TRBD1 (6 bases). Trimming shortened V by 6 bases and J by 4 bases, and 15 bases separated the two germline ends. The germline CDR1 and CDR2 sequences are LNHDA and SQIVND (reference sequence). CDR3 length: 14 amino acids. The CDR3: CASSFHSTGYGYTF. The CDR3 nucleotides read TGTGCCAGTAGCTTTCACTCGACAGGCTATGGCTACACCTTC.

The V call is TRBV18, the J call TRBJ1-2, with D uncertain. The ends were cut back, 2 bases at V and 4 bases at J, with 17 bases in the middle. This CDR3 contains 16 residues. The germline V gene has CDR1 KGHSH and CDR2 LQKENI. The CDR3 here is CASSPSKIPEAYGYTF. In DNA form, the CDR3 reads TGTGCCAGCTCACCATCCAAGATCCCAGAGGCCTATGGCTACACCTTC.

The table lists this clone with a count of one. The CDR3 spells CASTGENSPLHF. The CDR3 nucleotides are TGTGCCTCCACGGGTGAGAATTCACCCCTCCACTTT. V usage is TRBV30 and J usage is TRBJ1-6; D not resolved. Trimming left V 7 bases short and J 7 bases short, with 11 bases between. From germline, CDR1 is GTSNPN and CDR2 SVGIG (reference sequence). The length of the CDR3 is 12 residues.